These 29 T cell receptor beta chains originate from one sample sequenced in a study of blood T cell repertoires in COVID-19 (dated by TCRdb to about 2020). Library preparation used the immunoSEQ multiplex PCR assay. The table was pulled from immuneACCESS by TCRdb, which kept in-frame rearrangements only. Such tables lose some clones; where checked, under half of the loss comes from unresolved V genes, and the rest has no known cause. Counted in this sample were 100,000 or so clones; around 80% of them appeared once. 18% of the sample lies in the top ten. Sequencing was done on a sample of peripheral blood. The receptor source for this set is an elderly man with acute or convalescent COVID-19.

This clone has at least ten counts. This chain connects TRBV19 to TRBJ1-5, with 7 bases fitting TRBD1. Germline CDR1 is LNHDA and CDR2 is SQIVND (reference sequence). The CDR3 has 16 amino acids. J was trimmed by 7 bases and V by 2 bases; bases with no gene match: 11. The CDR3 DNA reads as TGTGCCAGTAGTATACGGAGGGTACAGGGGAGGCAGCCCCAGCATTTT. Protein: CASSIRRVQGRQPQHF.

This chain connects TRBV12-3 or TRBV12-4 to TRBJ1-1; D gene ambiguous. Trimming cost V 6 bases and J 4 bases, with 12 bases left between them. The CDR3 totals 13 residues. In nucleotides, the CDR3 is TGTGCCAGCAGCCCCGCGGGCGGCACTGAAGCTTTCTTT. Translation: CASSPAGGTEAFF.

V and J are TRBV6-6 and TRBJ2-1; TRBD2 is a possible D gene (6 bases). Trimming took off 1 base at V and 5 bases at J, with 9 bases between the two ends. Germline lookup yields CDR1 MNHNY and CDR2 SVGAGI (reference sequence). CDR3 length: 14 amino acids. This CDR3 is CASSYWGDDNEQFF. The CDR3, as DNA: TGTGCCAGCAGTTACTGGGGGGACGACAATGAGCAGTTCTTC.

This sequence joins TRBV30 and TRBJ1-1, with a tentative D call TRBD1 (5 bases). V gave up 2 bases and J gave up 1 base, with 11 bases separating them. Germline V lookup: CDR1 GTSNPN, CDR2 SVGIG (reference sequence). The CDR3 is made up of 14 amino acids. CDR3 bases: TGTGCCTGGAGTCCGGGACTCACGAACACTGAAGCTTTCTTT. This encodes CAWSPGLTNTEAFF. The whole variable domain, remainder taken from reference TRBV30 and TRBJ1-1, is SQTIHQWPATLVQPVGSPLSLECTVEGTSNPNLYWYRQAAGRGLQLLFYSVGIGQISSEVPQNLSASRPQDRQFILSSKKLLLSDSGFYLCAWSPGLTNTEAFFGQGTRLTVV.

This clone was recorded a few times. Relative to the germline gene, one junction end is altered; a read error may explain this. The V and J genes are TRBV7-7 and TRBJ2-3, with 11 positions matching TRBD2. Germline CDR1 is SSHAT and CDR2 is FNYEAQ (reference sequence). The CDR3 length is 15 residues. CDR3: CASSLSGRVADTQYF. CDR3 coding DNA: TGTGCTAGCAGCCTTAGCGGGAGGGTGGCAGATACGCAGTATTTT.

The chain uses TRBV19 and TRBJ2-7; TRBD2 matches at 13 bases. The CDR3 length is 15 residues. V gave up 6 bases and J gave up 7 bases; unmatched junction bases: 9. The germline V gene encodes CDR1 LNHDA and CDR2 SQIVND (reference sequence). DNA for the CDR3: TGTGCCAGTAGGGCGTCGGGACTAGCGGGATGGGAGCAGTACTTC. Translated: CASRASGLAGWEQYF.

The chain carries TRBV5-8 and TRBJ1-2; D possibly corresponds to TRBD1 (5 bases). Germline CDR1 reads SGHTS; CDR2 reads YDEGEE. The CDR3 contains 15 residues. The ends were cut back, 2 bases at V and 6 bases at J, with 17 bases in the middle. The CDR3 DNA follows: TGTGCCAGCAGCTTATTAGGGGCAAGTTGGGATGGCTACACCTTC. It codes for CASSLLGASWDGYTF.

This rearrangement joins TRBV18 to TRBJ1-5; a weak D match, TRBD1 (6 bases). The V end lost 1 base, the J end lost 1 base, and 8 bases lay between the germline ends. The CDR3 has 15 residues. CDR1 is KGHSH, CDR2 LQKENI, per germline. The CDR3 spells CASSPRDNSNQPQHF. The CDR3 coding sequence is TGTGCCAGCTCACCACGGGACAACAGCAATCAGCCCCAGCATTTT.

The CDR3, as DNA: TGCGCCAGCAGCAACGACAGGGGAGCTTTCTTT. Translation gives CASSNDRGAFF. V and J are TRBV5-1 and TRBJ1-1, with 8 bases lining up with TRBD1. Trimming at V came to 4 bases and at J to 10 bases, leaving 3 bases not matched to a gene. The CDR3 runs to 11 residues. The germline V gene encodes CDR1 SGHRS and CDR2 YFSETQ.

The genes are TRBV6-5 and TRBJ2-7; 10 nucleotides align to TRBD1. The junction had 4 bases not matched to a gene; V was cut back by 4 bases and J by 4 bases. CDR1 and CDR2 (germline): MNHEY, SVGAGI. The CDR3 has 14 residues. The CDR3 loop reads CASSWDRGGYEQYF. The CDR3 region has the DNA TGTGCCAGCAGTTGGGACAGGGGCGGTTACGAGCAGTACTTC.

This sequence joins TRBV6-5 and TRBJ2-1; 12 bases are shared with TRBD2. The CDR3 loop spans 15 amino acids. Germline CDR1 is MNHEY and CDR2 is SVGAGI. V shed 2 bases, J shed 7 bases, and the junction held 3 bases outside the gene matches. CDR3 DNA sequence: TGTGCCAGCAGTTACGAGACTAGCGGGAGAAATGAGCAGTTCTTC. It encodes CASSYETSGRNEQFF.

The chain's CDR3 is CASSATPHYEQYF. As DNA, the CDR3 is TGTGCCAGCAGCGCTACCCCTCACTACGAGCAGTACTTC. This rearrangement joins TRBV28 to TRBJ2-7; D gene uncertain. The CDR3 contains 13 residues. The ends were cut back, 6 bases at V and 3 bases at J, with 12 bases in the middle. Germline CDR1 reads MDHEN; CDR2 reads SYDVKM.

Here the CDR3 DNA reads TGTGCCAGTATGAGCGGGAGCCTCACCGGGGAGCTGTTTTTT. Protein: CASMSGSLTGELFF. V and J are TRBV19 and TRBJ2-2; 8 bases are a match to TRBD2. The CDR3 extends over 14 amino acids. V dropped 7 bases and J dropped 4; count of bases not matched to a gene: 5. Per the germline V gene, CDR1 is LNHDA and CDR2 is SQIVND (reference sequence).

This chain uses TRBV30 with TRBJ2-5, with D perhaps matching TRBD2 (6 bases). This CDR3 has 12 residues. The germline V gene encodes CDR1 GTSNPN and CDR2 SVGIG (reference sequence). V dropped 4 bases and J dropped 4 bases, with 10 bases sitting between them. For the CDR3, the DNA is TGTGCCTGGAAATGGGGAGGAGAGACCCAGTACTTC. Its protein product is CAWKWGGETQYF.

This chain joins TRBV30 and TRBJ1-5, with 9 bases aligning to TRBD1. This CDR3 is 13 amino acids long. V was clipped by 2 bases and J by 5 bases; unmatched bases: 1. CDR1 is GTSNPN, CDR2 SVGIG, per germline (reference sequence). The DNA for the CDR3 is TGTGCCTGGAGTACAGGGGGCGATCAGCCCCAGCATTTT. This codes for CAWSTGGDQPQHF.

The sample holds one count of this clone. The J gene is TRBJ2-5, the V gene TRBV5-1; 15 bases align to TRBD2. Germline V gives CDR1 SGHRS, CDR2 YFSETQ. CDR3 size: 15 residues. Trimming removed 4 bases from V and 5 bases from J; junction bases left unmatched: 3. The CDR3 loop reads CASSHGTSGRETQYF. The CDR3 region has the DNA TGCGCCAGCAGCCATGGGACTAGCGGGAGGGAGACCCAGTACTTC.

Here the CDR3 reads CASSLKEGGNTQYF. Here the CDR3 DNA reads TGCGCCAGCAGCTTGAAGGAAGGGGGTAATACGCAGTATTTT. The rearrangement links TRBV5-1 to TRBJ2-3; weak D call: TRBD1 (6 bases). The CDR3 is 14 residues long. Trimming took off 1 base at V and 7 bases at J, with 13 bases between the two ends. Germline CDR1 reads SGHRS; CDR2 reads YFSETQ.

This chain connects TRBV11-2 to TRBJ2-1; a weak D match, TRBD2 (5 bases). CDR3 size: 14 residues. The germline V and J ends were trimmed by 0 bases and 6 bases, with 9 bases remaining between them. Germline-derived CDR1 and CDR2 are SGHAT and FQNNGV. The CDR3 DNA sequence: TGTGCCAGCAGCTTAGAGGCCGGAGGCAATGAGCAGTTCTTC. This sequence encodes CASSLEAGGNEQFF.

The chain has TRBV18 and TRBJ2-3; 10 bases agree with TRBD1. With V trimmed by 3 bases and J by 3 bases, 3 bases remained unmatched. Germline V gives CDR1 KGHSH, CDR2 LQKENI. CDR3 length: 15 residues. Here the CDR3 DNA reads TGTGCCAGCTCACCGCGGACAGGGGGGACAGATACGCAGTATTTT. Translation gives CASSPRTGGTDTQYF.

The gene calls are TRBV5-5 and TRBJ1-1; D not certain. The CDR3 covers 13 residues. V lost 2 bases and J 6 bases, leaving 11 bases between the germline ends. Germline V lookup: CDR1 SGHKS, CDR2 YYEKEE (reference sequence). The CDR3 DNA follows: TGTGCCAGCAGCTTCGTCCGAGCCCCTGAAGCTTTCTTT. Residues: CASSFVRAPEAFF.

The CDR3 nucleotides read TGTGCCAGCAGCAATACAGGGAAAGCTTTCTTT. It yields the protein CASSNTGKAFF. V usage is TRBV21-1 and J usage is TRBJ1-1; the table's D call TRBD1 went unverified against the DNA. TRBV21-1 is labeled a pseudogene. There are 11 residues in the CDR3.

The chain links TRBV7-9 to TRBJ1-4, with TRBD1 identical over 9 bases. Germline CDR1 is SEHNR and CDR2 is FQNEAQ (reference sequence). Trimming removed 5 bases from V and 8 bases from J; junction bases left unmatched: 15. The CDR3 covers 17 residues. The CDR3 bases are TGTGCCAGCAGCGGATCCTTACAGGGGGCGCATGGGGAAAAACTGTTTTTT. Amino acids: CASSGSLQGAHGEKLFF.

The chain recombines TRBV3-1 (or the pseudogene TRBV3-2) with TRBJ2-7; TRBD1 agrees at 9 bases. This CDR3 spans 15 amino acids. Losses at the gene ends were 1 base for V and 3 bases for J; bases not matched to a gene: 4. CDR1 LGHDT and CDR2 YNNKEL come from the germline V gene (reference sequence). CDR3 bases: TGTGCCAGCAGCCAAGTGGGGACAGGGCGCTACGAGCAGTACTTC. Amino acids: CASSQVGTGRYEQYF.

V is TRBV7-2 and J is TRBJ2-3; TRBD1 aligns across 9 bases. Trimming at V came to 4 bases and at J to 5 bases, leaving 7 bases not matched to a gene. The CDR3 totals 15 residues. Germline V gene lookup returns CDR1 SGHTA and CDR2 FQGNSA. The CDR3 spells CASSSQQGARDTQYF. The CDR3 nucleotides are TGTGCCAGCAGCTCCCAACAGGGGGCGCGAGATACGCAGTATTTT.

This clone has only a few counts. The chain couples TRBV7-9 to TRBJ1-5, with D hard to call. The germline gives CDR1 SEHNR, CDR2 FQNEAQ (reference sequence). The CDR3 runs 12 residues. Deletions cut 6 bases from V and 7 bases from J, with 10 bases between. The CDR3 nucleotides read TGTGCCAGCAGTTCGAGAGGGCAGCCCCAGCATTTT. It specifies CASSSRGQPQHF.

The V gene is TRBV10-3, the J gene TRBJ2-7, with D tentatively TRBD2 (5 bases). The germline V and J ends were trimmed by 4 bases and 4 bases, with 11 bases remaining between them. The CDR3 totals 13 residues. Germline lookup yields CDR1 ENHRY and CDR2 SYGVKD. CDR3 sequence reads: CAISAAGLYEQYF. In DNA, the CDR3 is TGTGCCATCAGTGCCGCGGGCCTTTACGAGCAGTACTTC.

This chain connects TRBV19 to TRBJ2-7; TRBD1 matches 7 bases. The germline V gene has CDR1 LNHDA and CDR2 SQIVND (reference sequence). The CDR3 loop spans 15 amino acids. V shed 6 bases and J 2 bases; nucleotides not matched to a gene: 10. The CDR3 protein is CASSFPGQSTYEQYF. The CDR3, as DNA: TGTGCCAGTAGCTTTCCGGGACAGAGCACCTACGAGCAGTACTTC.

This clone has only a few counts. This sequence joins TRBV7-2 and TRBJ1-5; D is perhaps TRBD1 (6 bases). Germline V gene sequence: CDR1 SGHTA, CDR2 FQGNSA. The CDR3 is 12 residues long. Trimming took off 2 bases at V and 9 bases at J, with 8 bases between the two ends. The DNA of the CDR3 is TGTGCCAGCAGCTTACAGGGGCCGCCCCAGCATTTT. Its translation is CASSLQGPPQHF.

V and J are TRBV19 and TRBJ2-3; TRBD2 matches at 15 bases. Germline CDR1 is LNHDA and CDR2 is SQIVND (reference sequence). Germline trimming cut 5 bases from V and 4 bases from J; bases unmatched to any gene: 4. The CDR3 has 16 amino acids. CDR3 residues: CASSGLAGGFADTQYF. CDR3 DNA: TGTGCCAGTAGTGGACTAGCGGGGGGGTTCGCAGATACGCAGTATTTT.